This T cell receptor beta chain was sequenced during a study of blood T cells in healthy people across ages. This CDR3 contains 11 residues. The V end lost 2 bases, the J end lost 9 bases, and 5 bases lay between the germline ends. Each sample used at least 7 million PBMCs. A second about 7 to 11 cycle PCR used barcoded and J-beta primers. TCRdb fed the 5' RACE reads into MiXCR, producing one record per CDR3 protein. The sample contains hundreds of thousands of distinct CDR3 sequences, approximately 52% of which appear only once. This clonotype appeared a few times. The sequence came from a woman over 75 in good health. V is TRBV12-3 or TRBV12-4 and J is TRBJ2-1; D uncertain. The sample was blood. CDR3 in amino acids: CASSLTFEQFF. In DNA, the CDR3 is TGTGCCAGCAGTTTAACGTTTGAGCAGTTCTTC.